Listed below are T cell receptor beta chains from one sample, sequenced in a study of T cells after yellow fever vaccination. TCRdb redid the calling of the 5' RACE reads with MiXCR, one entry per CDR3 protein. This table holds 350,000 to 450,000 distinct CDR3 sequences, approximately 6% found once. Here the sequenced sample was PBMCs, taken 5 days after the yellow fever booster vaccination. The receptors derive from a man aged 25-40 years who received the YFV17D yellow fever vaccine. CDR3s include the opening cysteine and the closing phenylalanine or tryptophan. D genes are given only for firm matches. Clone size is stated in some rows and not others, as once, few, many or a class when expanded.

d_call: .
j_call: TRBJ2-7
clone_size: few
v_call: TRBV5-1
cdr3_aa: CASSVTLASYEQYF
cdr3_nt: TGCGCCAGCAGCGTGACCCTCGCCTCCTACGAGCAGTACTTC

d_call: TRBD2
j_call: TRBJ2-3
clone_size: .
v_call: TRBV5-4
cdr3_aa: CASSSIGTSGEDTQYF
cdr3_nt: TGTGCCAGCAGCTCAATTGGGACTAGCGGGGAGGATACGCAGTATTTT

d_call: .
j_call: TRBJ2-1
clone_size: .
v_call: TRBV7-6
cdr3_aa: CASGLYNEQFF
cdr3_nt: TGTGCCAGCGGCCTTTACAATGAGCAGTTCTTC

d_call: .
j_call: TRBJ2-1
clone_size: .
v_call: TRBV5-1
cdr3_aa: CASRTLLSSYNEQFF
cdr3_nt: TGCGCCAGCAGGACACTACTGAGCTCCTACAATGAGCAGTTCTTC

d_call: TRBD1
j_call: TRBJ2-7
clone_size: many
v_call: TRBV3-1
cdr3_aa: CASRSTGDGYEQYF
cdr3_nt: TGTGCCAGCAGGTCAACAGGGGATGGCTACGAGCAGTACTTC

d_call: TRBD1
j_call: TRBJ1-2
clone_size: few
v_call: TRBV6-5
cdr3_aa: CASSYPQGNYGYTF
cdr3_nt: TGTGCCAGCAGTTACCCACAGGGGAACTATGGCTACACCTTC

d_call: .
j_call: TRBJ2-2
clone_size: .
v_call: TRBV18
cdr3_aa: CASSPRDARDRAITGELFF
cdr3_nt: TGTGCCAGCTCACCACGGGATGCTAGGGACCGGGCGATCACCGGGGAGCTGTTTTTT

d_call: .
j_call: TRBJ2-3
clone_size: .
v_call: TRBV19
cdr3_aa: CASSMRGGPDTQYF
cdr3_nt: TGTGCCAGTAGTATGCGGGGCGGGCCAGATACGCAGTATTTT

d_call: TRBD1
j_call: TRBJ2-3
clone_size: many
v_call: TRBV7-2
cdr3_aa: CATTSDRSFDTQYF
cdr3_nt: TGTGCCACCACCTCGGACAGGAGCTTTGATACGCAGTATTTT

d_call: .
j_call: TRBJ2-7
clone_size: many
v_call: TRBV7-2
cdr3_aa: CASSLVGHEQYF
cdr3_nt: TGTGCCAGCAGCTTGGTAGGGCACGAGCAGTACTTC

d_call: .
j_call: TRBJ2-7
clone_size: many
v_call: TRBV10-3
cdr3_aa: CAISEYGGVPRLQYF
cdr3_nt: TGTGCCATCAGTGAATATGGCGGGGTGCCACGGTTGCAGTACTTC

d_call: .
j_call: TRBJ2-5
clone_size: .
v_call: TRBV27
cdr3_aa: CASSLGALGAWGQETQYF
cdr3_nt: TGTGCCAGCAGTTTAGGCGCGTTGGGGGCCTGGGGGCAAGAGACCCAGTACTTC

d_call: .
j_call: TRBJ2-5
clone_size: .
v_call: TRBV5-1
cdr3_aa: CASSDPVYQETQYF
cdr3_nt: TGCGCCAGCAGCGACCCGGTGTACCAAGAGACCCAGTACTTC

d_call: TRBD1
j_call: TRBJ1-5
clone_size: many
v_call: TRBV18
cdr3_aa: CASSRPGGGQPQHF
cdr3_nt: TGTGCCAGCTCACGGCCAGGGGGCGGTCAGCCCCAGCATTTT

d_call: .
j_call: TRBJ2-1
clone_size: .
v_call: TRBV5-1
cdr3_aa: CASSYSRGLTDRPIDEQFF
cdr3_nt: TGCGCCAGCAGCTATTCGAGGGGCTTAACCGACCGACCAATTGATGAGCAGTTCTTC

d_call: TRBD2
j_call: TRBJ2-5
clone_size: many
v_call: TRBV7-9
cdr3_aa: CASSWGAGGYQETQYF
cdr3_nt: TGTGCCAGCAGCTGGGGAGCGGGAGGGTACCAAGAGACCCAGTACTTC

d_call: .
j_call: TRBJ1-4
clone_size: many
v_call: TRBV7-2
cdr3_aa: CASSSPGSGTEKLFF
cdr3_nt: TGTGCCAGCAGCTCCCCAGGGAGCGGAACTGAAAAACTGTTTTTT

d_call: .
j_call: TRBJ2-7
clone_size: many
v_call: TRBV7-2
cdr3_aa: CASSYDRNEQYF
cdr3_nt: TGTGCCAGCAGTTATGACAGAAATGAGCAGTACTTC

d_call: TRBD2
j_call: TRBJ2-2
clone_size: few
v_call: TRBV12-3/TRBV12-4
cdr3_aa: CASSLRRGRGTGELFF
cdr3_nt: TGTGCCAGCAGTTTAAGGCGCGGGAGGGGCACCGGGGAGCTGTTTTTT

d_call: TRBD2
j_call: TRBJ2-2
clone_size: many
v_call: TRBV7-3
cdr3_aa: CASSLTGLAGSNTGELFF
cdr3_nt: TGTGCCAGCAGCTTAACGGGACTAGCGGGTTCTAACACCGGGGAGCTGTTTTTT

d_call: .
j_call: TRBJ2-2
clone_size: many
v_call: TRBV6-2/TRBV6-3
cdr3_aa: CASLISRRTGELFF
cdr3_nt: TGTGCCAGCCTTATTAGCCGGCGCACCGGGGAGCTGTTTTTT

d_call: TRBD2
j_call: TRBJ2-1
clone_size: few
v_call: TRBV30
cdr3_aa: CAWSVSGSGRAHEQFF
cdr3_nt: TGTGCCTGGAGTGTAAGCGGTAGCGGGAGAGCCCATGAGCAGTTCTTC

d_call: .
j_call: TRBJ2-7
clone_size: few
v_call: TRBV11-2
cdr3_aa: CASSTAFEQYF
cdr3_nt: TGTGCCAGCAGCACTGCGTTCGAGCAGTACTTC

d_call: TRBD1
j_call: TRBJ1-2
clone_size: few
v_call: TRBV4-3
cdr3_aa: CASSQDRGTGQTYGYTF
cdr3_nt: TGCGCCAGCAGCCAAGATAGGGGGACAGGGCAGACTTATGGCTACACCTTC